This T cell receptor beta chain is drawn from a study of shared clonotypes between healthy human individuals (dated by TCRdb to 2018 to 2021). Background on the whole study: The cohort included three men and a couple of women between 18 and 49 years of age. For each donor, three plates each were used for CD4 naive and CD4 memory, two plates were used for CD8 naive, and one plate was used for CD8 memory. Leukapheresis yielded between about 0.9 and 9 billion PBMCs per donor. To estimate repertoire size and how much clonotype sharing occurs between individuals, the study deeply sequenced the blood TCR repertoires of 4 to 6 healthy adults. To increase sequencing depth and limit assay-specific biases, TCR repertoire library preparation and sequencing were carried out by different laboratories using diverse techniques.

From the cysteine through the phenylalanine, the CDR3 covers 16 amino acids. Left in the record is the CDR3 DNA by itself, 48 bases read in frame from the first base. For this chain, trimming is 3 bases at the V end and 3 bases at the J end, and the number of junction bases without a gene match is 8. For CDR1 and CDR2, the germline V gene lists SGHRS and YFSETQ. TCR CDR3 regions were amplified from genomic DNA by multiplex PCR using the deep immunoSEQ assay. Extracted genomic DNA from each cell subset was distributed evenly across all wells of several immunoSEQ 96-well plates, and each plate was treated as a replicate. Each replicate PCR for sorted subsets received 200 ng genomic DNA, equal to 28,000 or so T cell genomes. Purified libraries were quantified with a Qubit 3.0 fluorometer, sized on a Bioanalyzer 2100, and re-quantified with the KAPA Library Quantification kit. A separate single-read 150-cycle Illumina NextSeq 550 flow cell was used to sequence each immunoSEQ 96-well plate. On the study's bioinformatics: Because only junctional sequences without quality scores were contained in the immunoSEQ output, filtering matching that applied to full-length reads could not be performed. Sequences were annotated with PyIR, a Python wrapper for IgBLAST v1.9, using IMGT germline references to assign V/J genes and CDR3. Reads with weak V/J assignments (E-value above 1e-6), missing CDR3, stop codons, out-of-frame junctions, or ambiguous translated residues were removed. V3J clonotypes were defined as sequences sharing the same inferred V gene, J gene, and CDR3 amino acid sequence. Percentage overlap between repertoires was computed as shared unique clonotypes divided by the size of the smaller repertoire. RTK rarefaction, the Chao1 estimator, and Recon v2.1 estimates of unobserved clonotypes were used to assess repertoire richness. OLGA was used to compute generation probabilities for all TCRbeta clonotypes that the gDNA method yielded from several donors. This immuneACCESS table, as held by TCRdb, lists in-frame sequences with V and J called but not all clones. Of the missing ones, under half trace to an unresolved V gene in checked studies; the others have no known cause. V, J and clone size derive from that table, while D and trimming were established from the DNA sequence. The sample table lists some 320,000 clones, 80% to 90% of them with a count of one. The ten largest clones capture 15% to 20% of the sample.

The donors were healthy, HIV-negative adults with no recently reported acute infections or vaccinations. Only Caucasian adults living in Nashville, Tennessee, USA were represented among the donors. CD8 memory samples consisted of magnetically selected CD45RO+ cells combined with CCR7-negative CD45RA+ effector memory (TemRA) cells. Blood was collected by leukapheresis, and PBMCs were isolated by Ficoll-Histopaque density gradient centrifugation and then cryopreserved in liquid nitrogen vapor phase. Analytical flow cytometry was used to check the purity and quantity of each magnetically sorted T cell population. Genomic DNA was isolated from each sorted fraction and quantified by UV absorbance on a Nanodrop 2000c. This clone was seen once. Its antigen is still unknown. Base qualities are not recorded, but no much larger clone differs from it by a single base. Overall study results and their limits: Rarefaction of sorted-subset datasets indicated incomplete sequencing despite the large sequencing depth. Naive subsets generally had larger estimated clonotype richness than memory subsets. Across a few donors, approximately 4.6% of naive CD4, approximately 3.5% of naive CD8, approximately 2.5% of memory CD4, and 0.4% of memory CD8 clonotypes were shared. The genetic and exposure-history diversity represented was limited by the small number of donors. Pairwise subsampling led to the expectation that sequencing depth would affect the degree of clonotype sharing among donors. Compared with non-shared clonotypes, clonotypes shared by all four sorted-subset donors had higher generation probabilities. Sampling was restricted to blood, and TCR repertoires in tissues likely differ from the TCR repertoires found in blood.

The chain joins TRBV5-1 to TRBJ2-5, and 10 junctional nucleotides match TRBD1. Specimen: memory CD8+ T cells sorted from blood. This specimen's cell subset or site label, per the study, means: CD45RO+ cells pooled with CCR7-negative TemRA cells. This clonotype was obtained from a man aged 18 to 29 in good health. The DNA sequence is TGCGCCAGCAGCTCCGTCTGGACAGGGGGAGAAGAGACCCAGTACTTC. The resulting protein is CASSSVWTGGEETQYF.